The text below deals with one T cell receptor beta chain. Its cognate antigen has yet to be identified. Base quality data are lacking; no much larger clone is found one base away. In the germline V gene (reference sequence), CDR1 corresponds to MNHEY and CDR2 to SMNVEV. Trimming takes 1 base from V and 2 bases from J, and the germline ends sit 11 bases apart. The CDR3, from cysteine to phenylalanine, totals 15 residues. Only CDR3 DNA remains: 45 bases, in frame from the first base. The sample is drawn from a study of control samples from healthy donors and cancer patients (dated by TCRdb to 2018 to 2020). The library came from the immunoSEQ multiplex PCR assay. In TCRdb, the immuneACCESS table is reduced to in-frame sequences with V and J assigned. These tables do not hold every clone; where another copy was compared, an unresolved V gene accounts for under half, and the others remain unexplained. The sample profile shows around 110,000 clones; about 94% of them were found once. Roughly 2.7% of the sample is taken by the ten largest.

The TCR was taken from a man aged 25 to 45 in good health. The V gene is TRBV27 and the J gene is TRBJ1-1, with TRBD1 as a weak D call on 5 bases. Material for sequencing was blood. The DNA sequence is as follows: TGTGCCAGCAGTTTATTGGGCAGGGCCAACACTGAAGCTTTCTTT. Translation gives CASSLLGRANTEAFF.